This TCR beta chain stems from a study of T-cell reconstitution after alpha-beta-depleted transplantation in children. V was trimmed by 0 bases and J by 4 bases, leaving 12 bases between them. Germline V gene data show CDR1 as SGHDN and CDR2 as FVKESK. The CDR3 has 15 residues. Unique molecular identifiers were used in preparing the TCRbeta library. MiXCR, applied by TCRdb to the PCR reads, yields one record per CDR3 protein. The sample contains about 300,000 distinct CDR3 sequences, around 10% of which appear only once. There are a few counts of this clonotype. This sequence was found in a boy less than two years old with acute myeloid leukemia, due to receive a stem cell transplant. The chain joins TRBV14 to TRBJ1-1; weak D call: TRBD1 (5 bases). Here the sequenced sample was PBMCs, taken before TCRalphabeta/CD19-depleted stem cell transplant. The DNA for the CDR3 is TGTGCCAGCAGCCAAGAATGGGGACGAGTCACTGAAGCTTTCTTT. It translates to CASSQEWGRVTEAFF. Full variable domain (rest looked up from reference TRBV14 and TRBJ1-1): EAGVTQFPSHSVIEKGQTVTLRCDPISGHDNLYWYRRVMGKEIKFLLHFVKESKQDESGMPNNRFLAERTGGTYSTLKVQPAELEDSGVYFCASSQEWGRVTEAFFGQGTRLTVV.